This entry lists 12 T cell receptor beta chains sequenced from one sample in a study of blood T cell repertoires in COVID-19 (dated by TCRdb to the early 2020s). Library preparation was by the immunoSEQ multiplex PCR assay. TCRdb re-hosts the immuneACCESS table, in-frame sequences only. Its copies lack some clones; in the studies checked, an unresolved V gene accounts for under half of them, and the cause for the rest is not known. This sample holds over 90,000 clones; around 80% were observed only once. The top ten constitute roughly 10% of the sample. Sequenced input: peripheral blood. The receptors shown here come from a man between 60 and 75 years old with active or convalescent COVID-19.

This chain joins TRBV30 and TRBJ2-2, with 7 bases matching TRBD1. The CDR3 spans 14 residues. Trimming cost V 1 base and J 1 base; bases outside gene matches: 0. Per germline, CDR1 GTSNPN and CDR2 SVGIG (reference sequence). Here the CDR3 reads CAWSGQGNTGELFF. In DNA, the CDR3 is TGTGCCTGGAGTGGACAGGGGAACACCGGGGAGCTGTTTTTT.

The chain is built from TRBV2 and TRBJ1-5, with a tentative D call TRBD1 (5 bases). Trimming took off 2 bases at V and 0 bases at J, with 8 bases between the two ends. This CDR3 has 15 residues. The V gene's germline CDR1 is SNHLY and CDR2 FYNNEI. The CDR3 sequence is CASSERDSSNQPQHF. The CDR3 region has the DNA TGTGCCAGCAGTGAAAGGGACTCTAGCAATCAGCCCCAGCATTTT.

The chain links TRBV5-1 to TRBJ2-1; 11 bases map to TRBD2. J was trimmed by 8 bases and V by 1 base; bases with no gene match: 5. There are 15 residues in the CDR3. CDR1 and CDR2 from the germline V gene are SGHRS and YFSETQ. This CDR3 reads CASSLPSGRMDEQFF. CDR3 sequence (DNA): TGCGCCAGCAGCTTGCCTAGCGGGAGGATGGATGAGCAGTTCTTC.

The chain has TRBV5-1 and TRBJ2-6; 14 bases are shared with TRBD2. CDR3 length equals 19 residues. Germline lookup yields CDR1 SGHRS and CDR2 YFSETQ. Unmatched junction bases numbered 5, after V lost 1 base and J lost 2 bases. In nucleotides, the CDR3 is TGCGCCAGCAGCTTGACCGGACTAGCGGGAGGTACTGGGGCCAACGTCCTGACTTTC. Translating gives CASSLTGLAGGTGANVLTF.

The gene calls are TRBV19 and TRBJ1-2, with 7 bases identical to TRBD1. The CDR3 sequence is 15 residues long. The germline CDR1 and CDR2 sequences are LNHDA and SQIVND (reference sequence). V lost 5 bases, J lost 4 bases, and 10 bases stayed unmatched. For the CDR3, the DNA is TGTGCCAGTAGTGTAACAGGGGCGACGGCCTATGGCTACACCTTC. Translation: CASSVTGATAYGYTF.

The chain uses TRBV18 and TRBJ2-3, with 7 nucleotides matching TRBD2. The CDR3 is 14 residues long. Trimming took 5 bases from V and 10 from J; bases not matched to a gene: 12. The germline CDR1 and CDR2 sequences are KGHSH and LQKENI. CDR3 residues: CASSGSSGGAAQYF. The CDR3 nucleotides read TGTGCCAGCTCAGGATCTAGCGGAGGGGCAGCGCAGTATTTT.

This clone came up a few times. The chain has TRBV24-1 and TRBJ2-1; D perhaps matches TRBD1 (5 bases). Germline V CDR1 and CDR2: KGHDR, SFDVKD. The CDR3 consists of 14 residues. V lost 1 base to trimming and J lost 12 bases, with 15 bases between them. In DNA, the CDR3 is TGTGCCACCAGTGATTTTTCAGGGCCCCTTGGGCAGTTCTTC. Translation: CATSDFSGPLGQFF.

This sequence joins TRBV30 and TRBJ2-3, with D maybe TRBD1 (7 bases). V lost 3 bases and J lost 1, with 11 bases in between. In germline, CDR1 is GTSNPN, CDR2 SVGIG (reference sequence). The CDR3 has 14 residues. The CDR3: CAWRAGGRTDTQYF. CDR3 sequence (DNA): TGTGCCTGGAGGGCAGGGGGGCGCACAGATACGCAGTATTTT.

J is TRBJ2-2 and V is TRBV18, with TRBD1 matching 11 bases. CDR3 length: 16 amino acids. From germline, CDR1 is KGHSH and CDR2 LQKENI. The V gene end was trimmed by 3 bases and the J gene end by 5 bases; junction bases not matched to a gene: 5. CDR3 residues: CASSPLGTGGTGELFF. The CDR3 region has the DNA TGTGCCAGCTCACCCCTCGGGACAGGGGGTACCGGGGAGCTGTTTTTT.

The rearrangement links TRBV28 to TRBJ2-7; maybe TRBD1 (6 bases). Germline V gene lookup returns CDR1 MDHEN and CDR2 SYDVKM. The CDR3 has 15 residues. The ends were cut back, 4 bases at V and 2 bases at J, with 15 bases in the middle. The DNA of the CDR3 is TGTGCCAGCAGTTCCTACCGGGACACAGCCTACGAGCAGTACTTC. This sequence encodes CASSSYRDTAYEQYF.

This chain links TRBV27 with TRBJ2-7; D not resolved. Trimming shortened V by 2 bases and J by 0 bases, and 5 bases separated the two germline ends. The CDR3 length is 13 residues. The V gene's germline CDR1 is MNHEY and CDR2 SMNVEV (reference sequence). CDR3 residues: CASSLAGSYEQYV. Here the CDR3 DNA reads TGTGCCAGCAGTTTAGCAGGCTCCTACGAGCAGTACGTC.

There are a few counts of this clone. The CDR3 DNA reads TGCGCCAGCAGCCAAGTTGAGGGCAACTATGGCTACACCTTC. Translation gives CASSQVEGNYGYTF. The chain joins TRBV4-1 to TRBJ1-2; D is ambiguous. CDR1 MGHRA and CDR2 YSYEKL come from the germline V gene. Trimming cost V 1 base and J 2 bases, with 8 bases left between them. The CDR3 extends over 14 amino acids.